The next 15 T cell receptor beta chains were all read from a single sample in a study of graft-versus-host responses after intestinal transplantation. Using immunoSEQ multiplex PCR, the repertoire was profiled, and TCRdb retains in-frame clones only, with some absent. The sample lists tens of thousands of clones, 70% to 90% occurring once. These receptors' antigens are unknown. Material: unstimulated CD8+ T cells sorted from spleen or lymph node cells, obtained before intestinal transplant. These receptors came from a human donor who received an intestinal transplant.

The rearrangement uses TRBV12-2 and TRBJ2-7; TRBD1, the table's D call, was not compared with the DNA. TRBV12-2 is given as a pseudogene. The CDR3 is 18 residues long. The CDR3 DNA follows: TGTGCAAGTCGCTTAGCGGGGACAGGGGGCGCCCGCTCCTACGAGCAGTACTTC. This translates into CASRLAGTGGARSYEQYF.

The V call is TRBV28, the J call TRBJ2-2, with TRBD2 matching over 12 bases. The V segment lost 3 bases and the J segment 4 bases; nucleotides outside the gene matches: 0. The germline V gene encodes CDR1 MDHEN and CDR2 SYDVKM. The CDR3 loop spans 15 amino acids. The CDR3 DNA follows: TGTGCCAGCAGTTTGACTAGCGGGGGCACCGGGGAGCTGTTTTTT. It yields the protein CASSLTSGGTGELFF.

V usage is TRBV27 and J usage is TRBJ2-7; 9 positions match TRBD2. After removal of 8 bases from V and 2 bases from J, the junction contained 4 bases not matched to a gene. Germline CDR1 and CDR2: MNHEY and SMNVEV (reference sequence). This CDR3 region has 13 residues. The CDR3 here is CASRTSVPYEQYF. The CDR3 DNA reads as TGTGCCAGCCGGACTAGCGTCCCCTACGAGCAGTACTTC.

In its sample, this clone was seen once. This chain connects TRBV6-1 to TRBJ2-3; 8 bases line up with TRBD2. This CDR3 comprises 14 residues. Germline trimming cut 3 bases from V and 5 bases from J; bases unmatched to any gene: 4. The germline gives CDR1 MNHNS, CDR2 SASEGT. The CDR3 nucleotides are TGTGCCAGCAGTGATCTGGCGGGAGGAGATACGCAGTATTTT. It translates to CASSDLAGGDTQYF.

The rearrangement links TRBV27 to TRBJ2-5, with 8 positions matching TRBD2. The J call may be in error: the DNA end matches TRBJ2-7 better. The CDR3 is 15 residues long. Germline lookup yields CDR1 MNHEY and CDR2 SMNVEV (reference sequence). CDR3 DNA: TGTGCCAGCAGTTCTTTAGCGGGACCCTCCTACGAGCAGTACTTC. Translated: CASSSLAGPSYEQYF.

The chain uses TRBV6-5 and TRBJ2-7, with D possibly matching TRBD2 (5 bases). The V end was cut by 6 bases, the J end by 11 bases, with 20 bases between. Germline CDR1 is MNHEY and CDR2 is SVGAGI. This CDR3 has 13 residues. CDR3 amino acids: CASSPGEGSLEYF. In nucleotides, the CDR3 is TGTGCCAGCAGCCCCGGGGAAGGTTCGTTGGAGTACTTC.

The J gene is TRBJ2-3, the V gene TRBV10-2; 13 nucleotides match TRBD2. V lost 8 bases and J lost 1; bases outside the gene matches: 0. CDR3 length equals 14 residues. The germline V gene has CDR1 WSHSY and CDR2 SAAADI. The CDR3 coding sequence is TGCGCCAGCGGACTAGCGGGAGGCACAGATACGCAGTATTTT. Amino acid sequence: CASGLAGGTDTQYF.

V and J are TRBV11-2 and TRBJ1-2, with a weak D call TRBD1 (5 bases). Germline values: CDR1 SGHAT, CDR2 FQNNGV. The CDR3 has 15 amino acids. Trimming cost V 1 base and J 3 bases, with 12 bases left between them. The CDR3 sequence: CASSLAAGRDYGYTF. In DNA form, the CDR3 reads TGTGCCAGCAGCTTAGCTGCAGGGAGGGACTATGGCTACACCTTC.

This CDR3 reads CASSPLREGAGEQYF. The CDR3 bases are TGTGCCAGCAGCCCCCTACGAGAGGGGGCTGGCGAGCAGTACTTC. The J gene is TRBJ2-7, the V gene TRBV14, with 7 positions matching TRBD1. Trimming at V came to 4 bases and at J to 6 bases, leaving 12 bases not matched to a gene. This CDR3 region has 15 residues. Germline loops: CDR1 SGHDN, CDR2 FVKESK.

The chain carries TRBV27 and TRBJ2-7; D is ambiguous. This CDR3 is built from 14 residues. V was shortened by 2 bases and J by 5 bases, with 13 bases between the two germline ends. Germline-derived CDR1 and CDR2 are MNHEY and SMNVEV (reference sequence). The CDR3 region has the DNA TGTGCCAGCAGTTTAGGGCCCTTCCGAGACGAGCAGTACTTC. It translates to CASSLGPFRDEQYF.

V is TRBV4-2 and J is TRBJ1-1, with 8 bases aligning to TRBD1. Trimming cost V 4 bases and J 4 bases; bases outside gene matches: 8. The CDR3 is made up of 15 amino acids. Germline CDR1 is LGHNA and CDR2 is YNFKEQ. CDR3 DNA: TGTGCCAGCAGCCCCAGCAGGGGGCGCAGCACTGAAGCTTTCTTT. Residues: CASSPSRGRSTEAFF.

The rearrangement joins TRBV13 to TRBJ2-7, with D tentatively TRBD2 (5 bases). The V gene's germline CDR1 is PRHDT and CDR2 FYEKMQ (reference sequence). This CDR3 is 16 amino acids long. With 1 base removed from V and 5 bases from J, the gap between germline ends came to 18 bases. The CDR3 DNA follows: TGTGCCAGCAGCTTAGAGGGCCGGGGTGGGAACGACGAGCAGTACTTC. It translates to CASSLEGRGGNDEQYF.

The chain couples TRBV13 to TRBJ1-2; 9 nucleotides align to TRBD1. The CDR3 runs to 15 residues. The V and J ends lost 3 bases and 4 bases, in that order; junction bases with no gene match: 6. CDR1 and CDR2 (germline): PRHDT, FYEKMQ (reference sequence). The CDR3 region has the DNA TGTGCCAGCAGCTTCTCCGGGACAGGGAGCTATGGCTACACCTTC. Its protein is CASSFSGTGSYGYTF.

This clone appeared a single time. The gene calls are TRBV5-4 and TRBJ1-1; D might be TRBD1 (6 bases). CDR1 is SGHNT, CDR2 YYREEE, per germline (reference sequence). V was cut by 3 bases and J by 4 bases, with 16 bases left in between. The CDR3 contains 15 residues. The CDR3 DNA follows: TGTGCCAGCAGCTCAACAACAGGGTTTGGCACTGAAGCTTTCTTT. This codes for CASSSTTGFGTEAFF.

The J gene is TRBJ1-6, the V gene TRBV6-5; the D is unclear. CDR1 is MNHEY, CDR2 SVGAGI, per germline. V was trimmed by 6 bases and J by 3 bases, leaving 6 bases between them. The CDR3 sequence is 13 residues long. The CDR3, as DNA: TGTGCCAGCAGGTGGAGCTATAATTCACCCCTCCACTTT. Protein product: CASRWSYNSPLHF.